Listed below are T cell receptor beta chains from one sample, sequenced in a study of cytomegalovirus exposure and HLA in healthy donors. Assay used: immunoSEQ multiplex PCR; TCRdb lists only in-frame clones, some missing. The sample yields 180,000 or so clones, 9.5% seen once. Sequenced: PBMCs. These receptors originate from a woman under 40 in good health and CMV-seropositive. CDR3s include the opening cysteine and the closing phenylalanine or tryptophan. Each record gives: clone size, J gene, V gene, D gene, CDR3 DNA, CDR3 protein. D genes are given only for firm matches. A clone size is listed for some rows: how often the clone was seen (once, few, many), or a class if it is expanded.

clone_size: .; j_call: TRBJ2-5; v_call: TRBV5-8; d_call: .; cdr3_nt: TGTGCCAGCAGTTCGACAGGAAAAGAGACCCAGTACTTC; cdr3_aa: CASSSTGKETQYF
clone_size: few; j_call: TRBJ1-2; v_call: TRBV2; d_call: TRBD1; cdr3_nt: TGTGCCAGCAGCTACTACTTAAAACCAGGGGGTGGTGGCTACACCTTC; cdr3_aa: CASSYYLKPGGGGYTF
clone_size: .; j_call: TRBJ1-4; v_call: TRBV5-1; d_call: TRBD1; cdr3_nt: TGCGCCAGCAGCTTGTCCGGGACAGGGGAAGAAAAACTGTTTTTT; cdr3_aa: CASSLSGTGEEKLFF
clone_size: .; j_call: TRBJ1-1; v_call: TRBV21-1; d_call: .; cdr3_nt: TGTGCCAGCAGCAAAAGGTTGGAGGAAAGGGGGCCTAAGAACACTGAAGCTTTCTTT; cdr3_aa: CASSKRLEERGPKNTEAFF
clone_size: few; j_call: TRBJ2-6; v_call: TRBV19; d_call: .; cdr3_nt: TGTGCCAGTAGTTTCCCCTACAGCTCTGGGGCCAACGTCCTGACTTTC; cdr3_aa: CASSFPYSSGANVLTF
clone_size: .; j_call: TRBJ1-2; v_call: TRBV27; d_call: .; cdr3_nt: TGTGCCAGCAGTTTAGCCGCTTTTAGTACGACGAGGGACTATGGCTACACCTTC; cdr3_aa: CASSLAAFSTTRDYGYTF
clone_size: .; j_call: TRBJ2-2; v_call: TRBV18; d_call: .; cdr3_nt: TGTGCCAGCTCACCACCGGGGCGGAACACCGGGGAGCTGTTTTTT; cdr3_aa: CASSPPGRNTGELFF
clone_size: .; j_call: TRBJ2-3; v_call: TRBV7-3; d_call: .; cdr3_nt: TGTGCCAGCAGCTTCGGCGGTAGCACAGATACGCAGTATTTT; cdr3_aa: CASSFGGSTDTQYF
clone_size: .; j_call: TRBJ1-2; v_call: TRBV6-1; d_call: TRBD1; cdr3_nt: TGTGCCAGCTTCATGGGGGGGACAGGGAATTATGGCTACACCTTC; cdr3_aa: CASFMGGTGNYGYTF
clone_size: few; j_call: TRBJ2-3; v_call: TRBV9; d_call: .; cdr3_nt: TGTGCCAGCAGCGTCGCTAGGAGTGAAGATACGCAGTATTTT; cdr3_aa: CASSVARSEDTQYF
clone_size: few; j_call: TRBJ2-7; v_call: TRBV9; d_call: .; cdr3_nt: TGTGCCAGCAGCGCCGACAGCTCCTACGAGCAGTACTTC; cdr3_aa: CASSADSSYEQYF
clone_size: few; j_call: TRBJ2-7; v_call: TRBV5-1; d_call: .; cdr3_nt: TGCGCCAGCAGCTTGGCACCAGGTATGGGCTACGAGCAGTACTTC; cdr3_aa: CASSLAPGMGYEQYF
clone_size: .; j_call: TRBJ2-5; v_call: TRBV5-1; d_call: .; cdr3_nt: TGCGCCAGCAGCTCGCTAGCGACTCAAGAGACCCAGTACTTC; cdr3_aa: CASSSLATQETQYF
clone_size: few; j_call: TRBJ2-7; v_call: TRBV11-2; d_call: .; cdr3_nt: TGTGCCAGCAGCTTACCCGGAGCTTTCACCTACGAGCAGTACTTC; cdr3_aa: CASSLPGAFTYEQYF
clone_size: few; j_call: TRBJ2-7; v_call: TRBV6-1; d_call: TRBD1; cdr3_nt: TGTGCCAGCAGTGCAGGGACAGGACCCTACGAGCAGTACTTC; cdr3_aa: CASSAGTGPYEQYF
clone_size: .; j_call: TRBJ2-1; v_call: TRBV29-1; d_call: TRBD1; cdr3_nt: TGCAGCGTTCGTCCACAGGGGAACAATGAGCAGTTCTTC; cdr3_aa: CSVRPQGNNEQFF
clone_size: .; j_call: TRBJ2-5; v_call: TRBV5-4; d_call: .; cdr3_nt: TGTGCCAGCAGCTTGGTGGGAGGAGTGGGAGAGACCCAGTACTTC; cdr3_aa: CASSLVGGVGETQYF
clone_size: .; j_call: TRBJ1-1; v_call: TRBV7-3; d_call: .; cdr3_nt: TGTGCCAGCAGCTTAAGTTCGGGTATAACTGAAGCTTTCTTT; cdr3_aa: CASSLSSGITEAFF
clone_size: .; j_call: TRBJ2-1; v_call: TRBV5-4; d_call: TRBD2; cdr3_nt: TGTGCCAGCAGCTTGGGTGGGACTAGGGATAATGAGCAGTTCTTC; cdr3_aa: CASSLGGTRDNEQFF
clone_size: few; j_call: TRBJ2-7; v_call: TRBV5-1; d_call: TRBD2; cdr3_nt: TGCGCCAGCAGCTTGGTAGCGGGAGCCTACGAGCAGTACTTC; cdr3_aa: CASSLVAGAYEQYF
clone_size: .; j_call: TRBJ1-2; v_call: TRBV25-1; d_call: .; cdr3_nt: TGTGCCAGCAGTGAACGGTACTATGGCTACACCTTC; cdr3_aa: CASSERYYGYTF
clone_size: few; j_call: TRBJ1-2; v_call: TRBV6-1; d_call: .; cdr3_nt: TGTGCCAGCAGTGAAGCGAATACGGCTAACTATGGCTACACCTTC; cdr3_aa: CASSEANTANYGYTF
clone_size: few; j_call: TRBJ2-1; v_call: TRBV19; d_call: .; cdr3_nt: TGTGCCACCTCCCCGTGGCAAAGCTCCTACAATGAGCAGTTCTTC; cdr3_aa: CATSPWQSSYNEQFF
clone_size: .; j_call: TRBJ2-7; v_call: TRBV19; d_call: .; cdr3_nt: TGTGCCAGTAGTATAGAGGGCCACGGTCTTCCCTACGAGCAGTACTTC; cdr3_aa: CASSIEGHGLPYEQYF
clone_size: few; j_call: TRBJ2-1; v_call: TRBV27; d_call: TRBD1; cdr3_nt: TGTGCCAGCAGTTTGAGTCGGACAGGGGAATTATACAATGAGCAGTTCTTC; cdr3_aa: CASSLSRTGELYNEQFF
clone_size: .; j_call: TRBJ1-6; v_call: TRBV6-1; d_call: TRBD1; cdr3_nt: TGTGCCAGCAGTGCATTAAACAGGGGTCGAGACTCACCCCTCCACTTT; cdr3_aa: CASSALNRGRDSPLHF
clone_size: few; j_call: TRBJ1-6; v_call: TRBV2; d_call: .; cdr3_nt: TGTGCCAGCAGCCCTGCAGGGAATAATTCACCCCTCCACTTT; cdr3_aa: CASSPAGNNSPLHF